A single sample gave rise to the 29 T cell receptor beta chains below, sequenced in a study of graft-versus-host responses after intestinal transplantation. Intraepithelial and lamina propria lymphocytes were released after the graft tissue was processed. TCRdb keeps only in-frame clones here, not all; method: immunoSEQ multiplex PCR. The sample yields under 9,500 clones, around 72% seen once. This material consisted of ileum tissue, taken roughly 74 weeks after intestinal transplant. The receptors were gathered from a human patient who received an intestinal transplant, so some T cells may come from the graft donor.

V and J are TRBV5-6 and TRBJ1-1; the D is unclear. Germline-derived CDR1 and CDR2 are SGHDT and YYEEEE. V was cut by 0 bases and J by 10 bases, with 10 bases left in between. The CDR3 sequence is 12 residues long. CDR3 in DNA: TGTGCCAGCAGCTTGGCCCAGAGAGGAGCTTTCTTT. Amino acids: CASSLAQRGAFF.

This chain's CDR3 is CASAGQIYEQYF. As DNA, the CDR3 is TGTGCCAGTGCGGGCCAGATCTACGAGCAGTACTTC. The chain combines TRBV7-2 with TRBJ2-7; weak D call: TRBD2 (5 bases). Trimming removed 9 bases from V and 3 bases from J, with 12 bases in between. CDR1 is SGHTA, CDR2 FQGNSA, per germline. This CDR3 contains 12 residues.

The V call is TRBV28, the J call TRBJ2-2; D might be TRBD2 (6 bases). Trimming shortened V by 6 bases and J by 0 bases, and 11 bases separated the two germline ends. The CDR3 totals 15 residues. Germline V CDR1 and CDR2: MDHEN, SYDVKM. The CDR3 DNA reads as TGTGCCAGCAGCCGTGGGGACTCGAACACCGGGGAGCTGTTTTTT. Amino acids: CASSRGDSNTGELFF.

This sequence joins TRBV2 and TRBJ2-3; 12 nucleotides align to TRBD2. V lost 7 bases and J lost 2; bases outside the gene matches: 4. The CDR3 length is 15 residues. The V gene's germline CDR1 is SNHLY and CDR2 FYNNEI. The CDR3 spells CASKRLAGDTDTQYF. CDR3 nucleotide sequence: TGTGCCAGCAAAAGACTAGCGGGAGACACAGATACGCAGTATTTT.

The chain links TRBV19 to TRBJ1-4; 7 bases match TRBD1. CDR3 length: 15 amino acids. The germline V gene has CDR1 LNHDA and CDR2 SQIVND (reference sequence). Trimming removed 3 bases from V and 6 bases from J; junction bases left unmatched: 7. This CDR3 reads CASSITRGIDEKLFF. The CDR3 DNA reads as TGTGCCAGTAGTATCACCAGGGGGATAGATGAAAAACTGTTTTTT. The variable domain in full, with the rest retrieved from reference TRBV19 and TRBJ1-4, is DGGITQSPKYLFRKEGQNVTLSCEQNLNHDAMYWYRQDPGQGLRLIYYSQIVNDFQKGDIAEGYSVSREKKESFPLTVTSAQKNPTAFYLCASSITRGIDEKLFFGSGTQLSVL.

This clone has a handful of counts. CDR3 sequence (DNA): TGTGCCACCTATACTACCTCTACCTACAATGAGCAGTTCTTC. This sequence encodes CATYTTSTYNEQFF. V is TRBV28 and J is TRBJ2-1; D remains unclear. The CDR3 runs 14 residues. Trimming shortened V by 10 bases and J by 2 bases, and 15 bases separated the two germline ends. In germline, CDR1 is MDHEN, CDR2 SYDVKM.

The chain links TRBV19 to TRBJ1-4; 8 bases match TRBD1. The CDR3 loop spans 14 amino acids. Trimming removed 10 bases from V and 6 bases from J; junction bases left unmatched: 10. Germline V gene data show CDR1 as LNHDA and CDR2 as SQIVND (reference sequence). The CDR3 DNA follows: TGTGCCACCCAACCGACAGGGGTGGATGAAAAACTGTTTTTT. This encodes CATQPTGVDEKLFF.

The V gene is TRBV9, the J gene TRBJ2-3, with unresolved D. The CDR3 length is 14 residues. Trimming left V 2 bases short and J 0 bases short, with 7 bases between. Germline V gene data show CDR1 as SGDLS and CDR2 as YYNGEE. The CDR3 reads CASSVQESTDTQYF. As DNA, the CDR3 is TGTGCCAGCAGCGTCCAAGAAAGCACAGATACGCAGTATTTT.

The chain uses TRBV7-6 and TRBJ2-7; D not certain. Germline V gene sequence: CDR1 SGHVS, CDR2 FNYEAQ. This CDR3 comprises 14 residues. V lost 1 base and J 4 bases, leaving 11 bases between the germline ends. DNA for the CDR3: TGTGCCAGCAGCTTAGGAGTGGAAGGGTACGAGCAGTACTTC. It is translated as CASSLGVEGYEQYF.

The gene calls are TRBV30 and TRBJ1-5, with D possibly matching TRBD1 (6 bases). V was shortened by 3 bases and J by 3 bases, with 15 bases between the two germline ends. This CDR3 comprises 15 residues. The germline V gene encodes CDR1 GTSNPN and CDR2 SVGIG (reference sequence). The CDR3 region has the DNA TGTGCCTGGAGGTCACAGGGAGCGAACAATCAGCCCCAGCATTTT. It translates to CAWRSQGANNQPQHF.

This clone was seen a few times. Other DNA sequences in the same sample also yield this CDR3. V is TRBV27 and J is TRBJ1-5, with 7 bases matching TRBD1. The germline V gene encodes CDR1 MNHEY and CDR2 SMNVEV (reference sequence). This CDR3 has 16 residues. The V segment lost 2 bases and the J segment 2 bases; nucleotides outside the gene matches: 6. Here the CDR3 reads CASSLRGPVGNQPQHF. In nucleotides, the CDR3 is TGTGCCAGCAGTTTAAGGGGGCCAGTGGGCAATCAGCCCCAGCATTTT.

The V gene is TRBV7-9, the J gene TRBJ2-2; possibly TRBD2 for D (8 bases). V gave up 4 bases and J gave up 4 bases, with 16 bases separating them. This CDR3 is built from 16 residues. Germline CDR1 and CDR2: SEHNR and FQNEAQ (reference sequence). The CDR3 sequence: CASSSREGASTGELFF. CDR3 bases: TGTGCCAGCAGCTCCCGGGAGGGGGCGAGCACCGGGGAGCTGTTTTTT. Complete variable domain (other parts from reference TRBV7-9 and TRBJ2-2): DTGVSQNPRHKITKRGQNVTFRCDPISEHNRLYWYRQTLGQGPEFLTYFQNEAQLEKSRLLSDRFSAERPKGSFSTLEIQRTEQGDSAMYLCASSSREGASTGELFFGEGSRLTVL.

This clone was counted between two and nine times. The chain uses TRBV18 and TRBJ2-3; D could derive from TRBD1 or TRBD2 (6 bases each). Germline assignment: CDR1 KGHSH and CDR2 LQKENI. Trimming took off 2 bases at V and 3 bases at J, with 15 bases between the two ends. CDR3 length: 16 residues. The CDR3 protein is CASSPTNTGRTDTQYF. CDR3 DNA: TGTGCCAGCTCACCAACTAACACAGGGAGGACAGATACGCAGTATTTT.

The chain employs TRBV4-2 and TRBJ2-7, with 9 positions matching TRBD1. Germline CDR1 is LGHNA and CDR2 is YNFKEQ. The CDR3 loop spans 14 amino acids. V lost 5 bases and J lost 1; bases outside the gene matches: 3. The CDR3 region has the DNA TGTGCCAGCAGCATGGACAGGGGATCCTACGAGCAGTACTTC. It specifies CASSMDRGSYEQYF.

The gene calls are TRBV6-6 and TRBJ1-1; D remains unclear. Deletions cut 2 bases from V and 5 bases from J, with 3 bases between. The CDR3 is 11 amino acids. CDR1 and CDR2 from the germline V gene are MNHNY and SVGAGI (reference sequence). The CDR3: CASSYPTEAFF. In nucleotides, the CDR3 is TGTGCCAGCAGTTACCCGACTGAAGCTTTCTTT.

The table lists this clone with a few counts. The V call is TRBV27, the J call TRBJ2-5; no clear D. Germline V gene sequence: CDR1 MNHEY, CDR2 SMNVEV (reference sequence). The CDR3 spans 12 residues. V was shortened by 2 bases and J by 1 base, with 2 bases between the two germline ends. The CDR3 nucleotides are TGTGCCAGCAGTTTACCCCAAGAGACCCAGTACTTC. Protein product: CASSLPQETQYF.

There are a few counts of this clone. V is TRBV4-2 and J is TRBJ2-3; the match to TRBD2 covers 11 bases. Germline loops: CDR1 LGHNA, CDR2 YNFKEQ. V shed 1 base and J 4 bases; nucleotides not matched to a gene: 1. The CDR3 consists of 15 residues. The CDR3 protein is CASSQGLAGPDTQYF. The CDR3 DNA reads TGTGCCAGCAGCCAAGGACTAGCGGGACCAGATACGCAGTATTTT.

The rearrangement uses TRBV5-1 and TRBJ2-5; D could derive from TRBD1 or TRBD2 (5 bases each). V was clipped by 3 bases and J by 4 bases, with 13 bases between them. Germline V CDR1 and CDR2: SGHRS, YFSETQ. This CDR3 is built from 14 residues. CDR3 amino acids: CASSYGAVRETQYF. CDR3 nucleotides: TGCGCCAGCAGCTACGGGGCCGTTCGAGAGACCCAGTACTTC.

The chain uses TRBV9 and TRBJ2-3; D ambiguous. Germline assignment: CDR1 SGDLS and CDR2 YYNGEE. This CDR3 contains 13 residues. V was cut by 3 bases and J by 0 bases, with 5 bases left in between. The CDR3 sequence is CASSALSTDTQYF. Here the CDR3 DNA reads TGTGCCAGCAGCGCCCTAAGCACAGATACGCAGTATTTT.

The chain recombines TRBV6-6 with TRBJ2-3, with TRBD2 identical over 8 bases. Trimming took 2 bases from V and 4 from J; bases not matched to a gene: 5. The CDR3 length is 15 residues. The germline V gene has CDR1 MNHNY and CDR2 SVGAGI (reference sequence). Here the CDR3 reads CASSYVAGGADTQYF. The CDR3 DNA follows: TGTGCCAGCAGTTACGTGGCGGGGGGAGCAGATACGCAGTATTTT.

The gene calls are TRBV7-3 and TRBJ2-3, with TRBD2 identical over 10 bases. CDR1 SGHTA and CDR2 FQGTGA come from the germline V gene. V dropped 5 bases and J dropped 2; count of bases not matched to a gene: 13. The CDR3 sequence is 18 residues long. The CDR3: CASSQGTGTSALTDTQYF. CDR3 nucleotides: TGTGCCAGCAGCCAAGGAACCGGGACTAGCGCGCTCACAGATACGCAGTATTTT.

The gene calls are TRBV6-1 and TRBJ2-7, with TRBD2 matching over 11 bases. This CDR3 is 15 amino acids long. Germline V lookup: CDR1 MNHNS, CDR2 SASEGT. V gave up 8 bases and J gave up 2 bases; unmatched junction bases: 8. CDR3 residues: CASLKTSGKTYEQYF. CDR3 bases: TGTGCCAGCCTAAAGACTAGCGGGAAGACCTACGAGCAGTACTTC.

The genes are TRBV6-1 and TRBJ2-2; D tentatively fits TRBD1 or TRBD2 (5 bases each). V lost 7 bases to trimming and J lost 1 base, with 13 bases between them. The germline gives CDR1 MNHNS, CDR2 SASEGT. This CDR3 comprises 15 residues. The CDR3 DNA is TGTGCCAGCACTAGACAGACTAAGAACACCGGGGAGCTGTTTTTT. This encodes CASTRQTKNTGELFF.

The chain employs TRBV5-1 and TRBJ2-6; TRBD1 matches 7 bases. Germline V gene sequence: CDR1 SGHRS, CDR2 YFSETQ. This CDR3 spans 16 amino acids. The junction had 12 bases not matched to a gene; V was cut back by 7 bases and J by 5 bases. The CDR3 DNA reads TGCGCCAGCCGGGACAGTGCCAATCAACGGGCCAACGTCCTGACTTTC. It codes for CASRDSANQRANVLTF. The whole variable domain, remainder taken from reference TRBV5-1 and TRBJ2-6, is KAGVTQTPRYLIKTRGQQVTLSCSPISGHRSVSWYQQTPGQGLQFLFEYFSETQRNKGNFPGRFSGRQFSNSRSEMNVSTLELGDSALYLCASRDSANQRANVLTFGAGSRLTVL.

This sequence joins TRBV6-1 and TRBJ2-5, with unresolved D. The CDR3 is made up of 18 amino acids. V lost 2 bases and J 4 bases, leaving 23 bases between the germline ends. Germline CDR1 reads MNHNS; CDR2 reads SASEGT. CDR3 amino acids: CASSEFKHSSPNSETQYF. CDR3 coding DNA: TGTGCCAGCAGTGAATTCAAGCACTCAAGCCCAAACTCAGAGACCCAGTACTTC.

The chain carries TRBV30 and TRBJ2-7; the D gene is possibly TRBD2 (6 bases). Germline CDR1 and CDR2: GTSNPN and SVGIG (reference sequence). This CDR3 comprises 12 residues. V shed 5 bases and J shed 7 bases, with 15 bases lying between them. CDR3 sequence (DNA): TGTGCCTGGTCTCCGGGAGTGGGAGAGCAGTACTTC. Encoded protein: CAWSPGVGEQYF.

The gene calls are TRBV10-3 and TRBJ2-5, with D tentatively TRBD1 or TRBD2 (5 bases each). The CDR3 is 18 residues long. Trimming took 0 bases from V and 5 from J, leaving 22 bases between them. CDR1 is ENHRY, CDR2 SYGVKD, per germline. The CDR3 DNA reads TGTGCCATCAGTGAGTCGAAACCCCGTTACCCCAGGGAGGAGACCCAGTACTTC. It is translated as CAISESKPRYPREETQYF.

The chain joins TRBV9 to TRBJ1-4; D unclear. CDR3 length equals 14 residues. Germline lookup yields CDR1 SGDLS and CDR2 YYNGEE. Trimming stripped 0 bases from V and 4 bases from J, with 7 bases between. The CDR3 loop reads CASSVGPDNEKLFF. CDR3 bases: TGTGCCAGCAGCGTAGGCCCAGATAATGAAAAACTGTTTTTT.

This clone appeared a few times. The rearrangement links TRBV18 to TRBJ2-1; D is unresolved. The V end lost 5 bases, the J end lost 13 bases, and 24 bases lay between the germline ends. CDR3 length equals 15 residues. Germline V CDR1 and CDR2: KGHSH, LQKENI. In DNA form, the CDR3 reads TGTGCCAGCTCAGTGAGTGGGTCGCCTCAATCTCGTCAGTTCTTC. It yields the protein CASSVSGSPQSRQFF.